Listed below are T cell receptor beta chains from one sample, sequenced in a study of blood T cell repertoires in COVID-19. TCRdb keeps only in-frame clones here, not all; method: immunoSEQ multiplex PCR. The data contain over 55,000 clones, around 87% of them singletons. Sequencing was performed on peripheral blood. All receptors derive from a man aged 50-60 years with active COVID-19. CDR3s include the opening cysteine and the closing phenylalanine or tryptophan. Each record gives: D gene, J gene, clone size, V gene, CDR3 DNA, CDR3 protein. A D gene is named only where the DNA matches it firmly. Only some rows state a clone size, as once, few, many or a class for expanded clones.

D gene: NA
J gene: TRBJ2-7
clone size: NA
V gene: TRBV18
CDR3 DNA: TGTGCCAGCTCACCAACGGCGGACTACGAGCAGTACTTC
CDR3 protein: CASSPTADYEQYF

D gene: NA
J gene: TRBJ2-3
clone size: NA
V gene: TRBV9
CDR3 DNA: TGTGCCAGCAGCCTCACAGATACGCAGTATTTT
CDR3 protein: CASSLTDTQYF

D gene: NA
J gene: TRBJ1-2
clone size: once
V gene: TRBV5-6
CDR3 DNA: TGTGCCAGCAGCCCCCTGACAGCGAACTATGGCTACACCTTC
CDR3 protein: CASSPLTANYGYTF

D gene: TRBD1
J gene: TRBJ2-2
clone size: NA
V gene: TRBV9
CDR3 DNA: TGTGCCAGCAGCCCGCTGGGACAGGGATACACCGGGGAGCTGTTTTTT
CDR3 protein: CASSPLGQGYTGELFF

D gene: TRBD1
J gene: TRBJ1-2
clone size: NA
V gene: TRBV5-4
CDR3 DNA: TGTGCCAGCAGCTTGGGGACAGGGGCTGGCTATGGCTACACCTTC
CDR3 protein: CASSLGTGAGYGYTF

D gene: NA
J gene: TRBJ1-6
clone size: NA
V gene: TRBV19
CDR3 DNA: TGTGCCAGTAGTATCGGAGATTCACCCCTCCACTTT
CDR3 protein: CASSIGDSPLHF

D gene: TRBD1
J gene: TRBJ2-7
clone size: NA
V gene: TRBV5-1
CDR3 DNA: TGCGCCAGCAGCTTGAATTCGGGACAGGGCTACGAGCAGTACTTC
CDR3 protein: CASSLNSGQGYEQYF

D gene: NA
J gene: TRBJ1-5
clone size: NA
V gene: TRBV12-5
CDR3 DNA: TGTGCTAGCCAGGGTCTAGTAAGTCAGCCCCAGCATTTT
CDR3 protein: CASQGLVSQPQHF

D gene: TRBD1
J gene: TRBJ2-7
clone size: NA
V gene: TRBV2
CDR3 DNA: TGTGCCAGCAGTGAAGCGCTTGGAGGGGGACAGGGGGAGCAGTACTTC
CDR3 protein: CASSEALGGGQGEQYF

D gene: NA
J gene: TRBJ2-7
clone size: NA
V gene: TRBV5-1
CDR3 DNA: TGCGCCAGCAGCTTGGGGGCAGCTAGTGCAGGGTTGGAAGAGCAGTACTTC
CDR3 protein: CASSLGAASAGLEEQYF

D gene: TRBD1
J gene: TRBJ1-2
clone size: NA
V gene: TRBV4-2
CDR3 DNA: TGTGCCAGCAGCCGCGGACAGGGGCCCTATGGCTACACCTTC
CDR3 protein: CASSRGQGPYGYTF

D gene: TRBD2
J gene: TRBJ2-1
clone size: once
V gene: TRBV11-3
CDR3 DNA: TGTGCCAGCAGCCCAGGGACTAACTACAATGAGCAGTTCTTC
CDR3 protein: CASSPGTNYNEQFF

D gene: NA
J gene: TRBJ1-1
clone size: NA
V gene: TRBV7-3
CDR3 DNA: TGTGCCAGCGGGGCCCAGTACACTGAAGCTTTCTTT
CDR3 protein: CASGAQYTEAFF

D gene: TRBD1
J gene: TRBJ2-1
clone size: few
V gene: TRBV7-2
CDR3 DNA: TGTGCCAGCAGCTTAGGGCAGGGGGCCTACAATGAGCAGTTCTTC
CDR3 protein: CASSLGQGAYNEQFF

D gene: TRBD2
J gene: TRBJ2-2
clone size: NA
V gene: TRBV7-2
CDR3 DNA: TGTGCCAGCAGCTCAGGACTAGCGGGAGGCGCCGGGGAGCTGTTTTTT
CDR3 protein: CASSSGLAGGAGELFF

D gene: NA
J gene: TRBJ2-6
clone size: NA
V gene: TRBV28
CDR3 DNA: TGTGCCAGCAGTTTCACGGGACTTCCCTCTGGGGCCAACGTCCTGACTTTC
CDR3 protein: CASSFTGLPSGANVLTF

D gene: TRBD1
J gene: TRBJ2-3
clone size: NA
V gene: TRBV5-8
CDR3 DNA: TGTGCCAGCAGCTGGGACAGAAGCACAGATACGCAGTATTTT
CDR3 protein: CASSWDRSTDTQYF

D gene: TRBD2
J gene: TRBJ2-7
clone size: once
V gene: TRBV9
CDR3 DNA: TGTGCCAGCAGTTTGGGGGATGGGACTAGCGGGAGCCTGGGCGAGCAGTACTTC
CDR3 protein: CASSLGDGTSGSLGEQYF